This T cell receptor (beta chain) emerged from a study of cytomegalovirus exposure and HLA in healthy donors (dated by TCRdb to about 2017). As for the study more broadly: In an earlier analysis of 550 to 750 of the donors, 276 Gb of sequence data and roughly 100 million unique TCR beta sequences from about 179 million T cells were reported. An early release covering around 630 HLA-typed donors comprised about 290 gigabases of sequencing data and roughly 85 million unique TCR sequences. HLA typing covered class I and class II loci at four-digit resolution. To study patterns of TCR occurrence, a later analysis re-analyzed previously published TCR beta repertoires from around 670 donors and added high-resolution HLA genotyping. The genetic ancestry cluster associated with self-reported Caucasian donors included 65% to 90% of the roughly 390 genotyped donors. Every repertoire in the discovery cohort had been generated on one and the same sequencing platform. The aim of the study was to test whether cataloging public T cell receptors could identify signatures of past pathogen exposure. The number of donors typed differed by locus, with about 629-640 for A, B, C, DRB1 and DQB1, roughly 550 for DQA1, over 600 for DPA1, and about 450 for DPB1. On average, about 200,000 unique TCR beta nucleotide sequences were sequenced per donor among 398 genotyped donors of the cohort, with 15% to 20% of those sequences being non-productive. Genome-wide SNP genotypes for about three fifths of the roughly 670 donors were used in a later genetic analysis, which treated that subset as a discovery cohort. The later analysis used no new phenotypic data to find candidate immune exposures, relying instead on TCR beta sequences and their occurrence across donors. An earlier analysis of more than 450 of the donors used high-throughput TCR beta sequencing to judge whether each TCR beta V gene segment behaved as functional or pseudogenic. Donor age, sex, ethnicity and CMV serostatus were compiled together with the repertoire data. The study combined high-throughput TCR immunosequencing, statistical association of individual TCRs with disease status, and machine learning to predict cytomegalovirus infection status. The study used immunosequencing to profile the T cell repertoires of some 600 subjects and linked those repertoires to cytomegalovirus serostatus. Besides the first cohort of 550 to 750 subjects, a separate validation cohort made up of over a hundred different subjects was used. A handful of DR-DQ haplotypes were handled as single units for association and clustering because linkage in the cohort was strong.

As to this clone: Its antigen is unknown. No quality values exist for individual bases; no much larger clone is one base distant.

Overall study outcomes, separate from this receptor: Correlated functional status among segregating V segments might reflect linkage disequilibrium, but an unknown experimental factor could not be ruled out. Broadly in line with IMGT annotations, most TCR beta V segments showed up in productive rearrangements about 90% or about 30% of the time in an earlier analysis of approximately 640 of the donors. The sequencing pipeline was judged likely to have produced a cluster of highly shared sequence variants as a technical artifact. In a later analysis, several top co-occurrence clusters were reported to appear linked to parvovirus B19, influenza, CMV and Epstein-Barr virus. A few of the identified cytomegalovirus-associated TCR beta chains were confirmed in vitro to be specific for cytomegalovirus antigens. Specific HLA alleles were associated with 18,000 or so TCR beta sequences at a false discovery rate of 0.05 in a later analysis. In a later analysis, the rate of TCR association differed among HLA loci, with DRB1 alleles having the most associated TCRs and HLA-C alleles having the fewest. Because counts were too low, around 18 rarely observed V segments, including chromosome 9 orphons, were left out of the earlier analysis of 587 of the donors. Most TCR sequences were observed very rarely across donors, whereas some public TCRs were present in many individuals. According to the authors, the approach could potentially be generalized to other disease states and immunological phenotypes. In the study, some 160 TCR beta chains were listed as associated with cytomegalovirus. An association between a missense DCLRE1C variant and V-gene and J-gene trimming of TCR beta chains was found in a later genetic analysis and replicated in an independent cohort. In both the original and validation cohorts, the classifier was reported to diagnose cytomegalovirus status with high specificity and sensitivity. In a later analysis, most CMV-associated TCR beta chains were found to appear HLA-restricted, with HLA associations seemingly driven largely by CMV exposure. Presence/absence analyses assumed roughly uniform sequencing depth across donors, an assumption that may not hold. Because some donors lacked HLA typing at each locus, the association tests relied only on the typed subset. In this cohort, only TCR beta chains were sequenced, and detectable features were limited by the absence of alpha or paired-chain data. A further reported finding was that TCR beta sequences accurately predicted the HLA-A and HLA-B alleles for most subjects in the first cohort. A later analysis found that HLA-associated TCR beta chains were more clonally expanded and had lower generation probabilities than equally common non-associated chains. Compared with the approximately 600-donor mean, donors in an Asian-associated ancestry cluster had fewer N-insertions in productive TCRs, according to a later genetic analysis. The only immune exposure information available for the cohort was CMV serostatus. When HLA alleles, especially DR and DQ, strongly co-occurred, TCR associations were difficult to assign to individual alleles.

The cohort was made up of approximately 670 healthy bone marrow donors. Cohort members were all nominally healthy when sampled, although unrecorded immune exposures were likely present. The donor was CMV seropositive and belonged to the group of 250 to 350 seropositive cohort members. A peripheral blood sample was collected from each donor, and TCR beta sequencing was performed on peripheral blood mononuclear cells. The Qiagen DNeasy Blood Extraction Kit was used to extract genomic DNA from the blood cell samples. Receptors were amplified or captured by the immunoSEQ multiplex PCR assay. A mixture of 60 forward primers for TCR Vbeta segments and 13 reverse primers for TCR Jbeta segments was used in the multiplex PCR. Amplification of the CDR3 region of rearranged TCR beta genes was performed with a multiplex PCR assay on genomic DNA. The Illumina HiSeq System was used to sequence the amplified TCR beta libraries as 87-base-pair reads. From the authors' description of their analysis: In a later analysis, tens of millions of unique TCR beta chains were counted across the 500 to 850 repertoires, and approximately 9.9 million of these chains were shared by at least two donors. Raw reads were error-corrected and collapsed into unique sequences by a nearest-neighbor algorithm in which closely related sequences were merged to remove PCR and sequencing errors. Alignment of CDR3 sequences to IMGT reference sequences was used to assign V, D and J gene segments. For a sequence to be retained, a match of at least six nucleotides was required to both a V gene segment and a J gene segment. Rearrangements were classified as productive when the CDR3 lacked stop codons and remained in frame with V and J, and all other rearrangements were classified as non-productive. CDR3 was defined according to IMGT convention as the region running from the second conserved V-encoded cysteine to the conserved J-encoded phenylalanine. Sequences without an unambiguous match to a single V gene segment were excluded from the earlier analysis of almost 600 of the donors. In an earlier analysis of some 590 of the donors, a V segment was called functional when productive rearrangements were above 56.7%, and segregating when the standard deviation between donors exceeded 5%. A statistical classification framework was built to diagnose cytomegalovirus status from the catalog of TCR beta chain sequences. In a later analysis, V and J genes were assigned by comparing TCR nucleotide sequences against IMGT/GENE-DB human TR gene sequences. Using the TCRdist pipeline, a later analysis assigned CDR3 sequences along with most-parsimonious VDJ recombination scenarios. In a later analysis, every TCR beta chain was defined by the combination of its CDR3 amino acid sequence and its V-gene family, and reads without a unique V-gene family were dropped. As a way to deal with suspected cross-contamination and a sequencing artifact, a later analysis dropped approximately 570 nucleotide sequences that were highly shared and had low generation probability. For each public chain, a later analysis derived a clonal expansion index from normalized ranks of inferred template counts within each repertoire. In a later analysis, generation probabilities were computed with a VDJ recombination model fitted to out-of-frame rearrangements, and the resulting probabilities were checked against IGoR. A later analysis scored TCR-TCR, TCR-HLA and TCR-CMV co-occurrence with hypergeometric tests, applying a repertoire-size bias correction to TCR pairs. To estimate false discovery rates, a later analysis permuted the HLA or CMV assignments 20 times. In a later analysis, co-occurring TCRs were grouped using DBSCAN, with TCRdist sequence similarity added in when clustering inside HLA-allele-positive subsets. Co-occurrence clustering excluded repertoires with fewer than 30,000 or more than 120,000 public chains, plus five with anomalous nucleotide sharing. In its TCRdb copy, this immuneACCESS table keeps in-frame sequences only and misses some clones. Where compared with another copy, unresolved V genes explain less than half of these, and the others have no known cause. That table is the source of V, J and clone size, and D and trimming were worked out from the DNA. The sample table shows 110,000 to 150,000 clones, and around three quarters are seen once. The ten top clones hold about 6.5% of the sample.

Sequenced input: PBMCs. The TCR sequence derives from a middle-aged man in good health and CMV-seropositive.

The CDR3: CASSFAGVNSPLHF. The nucleotides read TGTGCCAGCAGCTTCGCCGGGGTTAATTCACCCCTCCACTTT. The chain is assembled from TRBV7-9 and TRBJ1-6; no D gene call is confident. The junction shows trimming of 3 bases on V and 6 bases on J, plus 9 bases between the germline ends. From the cysteine through the phenylalanine, the CDR3 covers 14 amino acids. CDR3 DNA is the only sequence kept; it has 42 bases, read in frame from the first base. From a lookup of the germline V gene (reference sequence), CDR1 and CDR2 are SEHNR and FQNEAQ.